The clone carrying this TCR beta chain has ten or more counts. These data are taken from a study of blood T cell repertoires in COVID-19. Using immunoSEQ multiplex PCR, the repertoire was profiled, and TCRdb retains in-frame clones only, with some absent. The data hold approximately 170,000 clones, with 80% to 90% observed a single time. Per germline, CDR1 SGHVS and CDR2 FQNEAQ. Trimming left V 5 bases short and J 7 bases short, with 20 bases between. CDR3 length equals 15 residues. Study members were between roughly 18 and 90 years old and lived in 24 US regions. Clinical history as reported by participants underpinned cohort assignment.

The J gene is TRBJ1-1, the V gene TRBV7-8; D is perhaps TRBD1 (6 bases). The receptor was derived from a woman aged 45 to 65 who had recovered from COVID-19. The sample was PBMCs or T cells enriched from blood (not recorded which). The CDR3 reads CASSPTPGAGYEAFF. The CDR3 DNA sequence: TGTGCCAGCAGCCCTACACCAGGGGCGGGCTATGAAGCTTTCTTT.